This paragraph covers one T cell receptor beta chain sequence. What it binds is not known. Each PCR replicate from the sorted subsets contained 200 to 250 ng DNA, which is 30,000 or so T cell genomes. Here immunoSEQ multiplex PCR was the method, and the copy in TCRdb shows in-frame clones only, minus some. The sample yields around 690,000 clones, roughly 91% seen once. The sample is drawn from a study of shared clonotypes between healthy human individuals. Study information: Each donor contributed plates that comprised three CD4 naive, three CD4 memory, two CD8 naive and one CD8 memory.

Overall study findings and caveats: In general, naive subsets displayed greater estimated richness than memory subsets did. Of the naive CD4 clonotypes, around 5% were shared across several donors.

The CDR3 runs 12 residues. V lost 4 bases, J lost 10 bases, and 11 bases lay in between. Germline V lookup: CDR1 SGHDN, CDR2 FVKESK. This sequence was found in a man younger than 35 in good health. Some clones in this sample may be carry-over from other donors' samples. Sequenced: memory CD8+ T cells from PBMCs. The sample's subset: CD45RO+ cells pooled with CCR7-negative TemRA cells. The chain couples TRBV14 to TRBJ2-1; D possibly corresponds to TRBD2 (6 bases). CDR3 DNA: TGTGCCAGCAGCCTTTGGGGAGGCGAGCAGTTCTTC. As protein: CASSLWGGEQFF.